This T cell receptor beta chain stems from a study of cytomegalovirus exposure and HLA in healthy donors. The CDR3 is 15 amino acids. V was pared by 6 bases and J by 5 bases, with 16 bases between. Germline V lookup: CDR1 LGHNA, CDR2 YNFKEQ. Findings and caveats of the study: Subsequent analysis showed first-cohort TCR clusters tending to co-occur in 120 validation repertoires.

On this clone itself: Antigen specificity is unknown.

Some clones are missing from TCRdb's copy, which holds only in-frame ones; the method was immunoSEQ multiplex PCR. The data contain approximately 300,000 clones, 75% to 90% of them seen just once; the ten biggest clones take up more than 0.8%. This sequence was found in a woman between 18 and 29 years old in good health and CMV-seronegative. V gene TRBV4-2 combines with J gene TRBJ1-4; D is uncertain. Input material: PBMCs. The CDR3 sequence is CASRLELGGNEKLFF. CDR3 coding DNA: TGTGCCAGCAGGTTGGAATTGGGAGGGAATGAAAAACTGTTTTTT.